A selection of T cell receptor beta chains follows, all from one sample in a study of cytomegalovirus exposure and HLA in healthy donors. TCRdb's copy holds only in-frame clones and misses some; the assay was immunoSEQ multiplex PCR. Of hundreds of thousands of clones in the sample, 70% to 80% were seen once. Material for sequencing was PBMCs. The receptors derive from a woman aged 30 to 39 in good health and CMV-seronegative. Each CDR3 is given with its conserved first and last residue. The order of the fields is V gene, D gene, clone size, J gene, CDR3 DNA, CDR3 protein. The D gene is left open where the match is weak. Size tells how often a clone was seen (once, few, many) or the class of an expanded clone, and some rows leave it out.

TRBV27	.	few	TRBJ2-1	TGTGCCAGCAGTTCAGGGTTCATGAATGAGCAGTTCTTC	CASSSGFMNEQFF
TRBV6-5	.	.	TRBJ2-7	TGTGCCAGCAGTAACACACTAAGCGCGGGATACGAGCAGTACTTC	CASSNTLSAGYEQYF
TRBV14	TRBD2	.	TRBJ2-5	TGTGCCAGCAGCCAAGAGTGGGGGGGTGACGAGACCCAGTACTTC	CASSQEWGGDETQYF
TRBV30	.	.	TRBJ1-2	TGTGCCTGGGAGACCGGGACTAACTATGGCTACACCTTC	CAWETGTNYGYTF
TRBV15	.	.	TRBJ2-7	TGTGCCACCCAGCCGACCGGAGGGCTGAGCTCCTACGAGCAGTACTTC	CATQPTGGLSSYEQYF
TRBV12-5	TRBD2	.	TRBJ2-1	TGTGCTAGTGGTTTGGCCCCCCTAGCGGGTGTCGACAATGAGCAGTTCTTC	CASGLAPLAGVDNEQFF
TRBV7-9	TRBD1	.	TRBJ2-2	TGTGCCAGCAGCCGGGACAGGTCCGGGGAGCTGTTTTTT	CASSRDRSGELFF
TRBV6-1	.	few	TRBJ1-2	TGTGCCAGCAGTGAAGAATTGCGGGGTGACTATGGCTACACCTTC	CASSEELRGDYGYTF
TRBV19	.	.	TRBJ1-2	TGTGCCAGTAGGCCACTTGACAGGACGAACTATGGCTACACCTTC	CASRPLDRTNYGYTF
TRBV2	TRBD1	.	TRBJ2-5	TGTGCCAGCTGTGGACAGGGGGAGACCCAGTACTTC	CASCGQGETQYF
TRBV7-9	TRBD1	.	TRBJ1-1	TGTGCCAGCAGCTTTCCGCGACAGGGGATGAACACTGAAGCTTTCTTT	CASSFPRQGMNTEAFF
TRBV6-1	TRBD2	.	TRBJ2-7	TGTGCCAGCAGTGGGACTAGCGGGGGGACCCTACTCTCCTACGAGCAGTACTTC	CASSGTSGGTLLSYEQYF
TRBV6-5	TRBD1	.	TRBJ1-5	TGTGCCAGCAGTACAGGGGATAGGAACCAGCCCCAGCATTTT	CASSTGDRNQPQHF
TRBV5-6	.	.	TRBJ1-2	TGTGCCAGCAGCCACACAGGGAGCCTAGGCGATGGCTACACCTTC	CASSHTGSLGDGYTF
TRBV5-1	TRBD2	once	TRBJ2-1	TGCGCCAGCAGCTCACCGGGACTAGCGGACAATGAGCAGTTCTTC	CASSSPGLADNEQFF
TRBV19	.	once	TRBJ1-5	TGTGCCAGTAGGGATAGGTGGGGGGATCATCAGCCCCAGCATTTT	CASRDRWGDHQPQHF
TRBV7-9	TRBD2	.	TRBJ2-3	TGTGCCGGAAAGAGCGGGGGGGCGGATACGCAGTATTTT	CAGKSGGADTQYF
TRBV7-9	.	.	TRBJ2-1	TGTGCCAGCAGCTCCCGTGGGAGCTCCTACAATGAGCAGTTCTTC	CASSSRGSSYNEQFF
TRBV25-1	TRBD1	.	TRBJ1-2	TGTGCCAGCAGTGACCCCTCCGGGACAGGGGACTATGGCTACACCTTC	CASSDPSGTGDYGYTF
TRBV7-6	.	.	TRBJ2-2	TGTGCTAGCAGCTTACCCGGCGGGGAGCTGTTTTTT	CASSLPGGELFF
TRBV5-4	TRBD2	few	TRBJ2-2	TGTGCCAGCAGCTTGTCACTGGGACTAGCGGTTTTT	CASSLSLGLAVF
TRBV30	.	.	TRBJ1-5	TGTGCCTGGAGTGTTCGGGTAGATCAGCCCCAGCATTTT	CAWSVRVDQPQHF
TRBV4-2	TRBD2	.	TRBJ2-1	TGTGCCAGCAGCCAAGATCTAGCGGGAGGGCTCTCCTACAATGAGCAGTTCTTC	CASSQDLAGGLSYNEQFF
TRBV5-1	.	.	TRBJ1-1	TGCGCCAGCAGCTTACCCCAGGACAGCATGAACACTGAAGCTTTCTTT	CASSLPQDSMNTEAFF
TRBV6-6	.	.	TRBJ2-7	TGTGCCAGCACGCCGGGACTCATCTACGAGCAGTACTTC	CASTPGLIYEQYF
TRBV6-1	TRBD2	.	TRBJ2-5	TGTGCTAGCAGTGAGGCGGGGGGCCTTCAAGAGACCCAGTACTTC	CASSEAGGLQETQYF
TRBV2	.	.	TRBJ2-1	TGTGCCAGCAGTTCCTGGGGGGAGACGGCGTACAATGAGCAGTTCTTC	CASSSWGETAYNEQFF
TRBV6-6	TRBD1	.	TRBJ1-4	TGTGCCAGCAGAGACAGGGGTAATGAAAAACTGTTTTTT	CASRDRGNEKLFF
TRBV21-1	.	.	TRBJ1-2	TGTGCCAGCAGCAGGCAGCCCGGGACAGGGGCCTACCTTAACTATGGCTACACCTTC	CASSRQPGTGAYLNYGYTF
TRBV7-2	.	.	TRBJ2-1	TGTGCCAGCAGCTTAGCGTACACCGTCTACAATGAGCAGTTCTTC	CASSLAYTVYNEQFF
TRBV11-2	.	.	TRBJ1-1	TGTGCCAGCAGCTTAGGGGCAGGCCCTGAAGCTTTCTTT	CASSLGAGPEAFF
TRBV2	.	few	TRBJ1-2	TGTGCCAGCGGGACACCCTACACCTTC	CASGTPYTF
TRBV7-9	.	.	TRBJ2-7	TGTGCCAGCAGCTTAAGGCAACAGGGTTTGCAGTACTTC	CASSLRQQGLQYF
TRBV7-2	.	.	TRBJ1-1	TGTGCCAGCAGCCCGCGGACATTGAACACTGAAGCTTTCTTT	CASSPRTLNTEAFF
TRBV10-3	TRBD1	.	TRBJ1-2	TGTGCCATCAGTGAGCCGGACAGGGGGCTACGTGGCTACACCTTC	CAISEPDRGLRGYTF
TRBV9	TRBD1	.	TRBJ2-7	TGTGCCAGCAGCCCATATTTTTCTCCGGGGACAGGGGATTACGAGCAGTACTTC	CASSPYFSPGTGDYEQYF
TRBV5-1	.	.	TRBJ1-2	TGCGCCAGCAGCTTGGCAGGGGACTATGGCTACACCTTC	CASSLAGDYGYTF
TRBV6-5	TRBD1	once	TRBJ1-2	TGTGCCAGCAGGCAGGGGGCCTATGGCTACACCTTC	CASRQGAYGYTF
TRBV14	.	.	TRBJ2-3	TGTGCCAGCAGCCACCGTTCTAGCACAGATACGCAGTATTTT	CASSHRSSTDTQYF
TRBV5-4	TRBD1	.	TRBJ1-1	TGTGCCAGCTCTTTGGACAGGGGGCGCACTGAAGCTTTCTTT	CASSLDRGRTEAFF
TRBV2	TRBD1	.	TRBJ1-1	TGTGCCAGCTCGAACAGGGGGCAAACTGAAGCTTTCTTT	CASSNRGQTEAFF
TRBV9	TRBD2	.	TRBJ2-5	TGTGCCAGCACCCTGGACGGGAGGGCGTCTGAGACCCAGTACTTC	CASTLDGRASETQYF
TRBV9	TRBD2	.	TRBJ2-1	TGTGCCAGCAGCTTAGCGGGGGGCGTCAATGAGCAGTTCTTC	CASSLAGGVNEQFF
TRBV2	TRBD1	.	TRBJ1-3	TGTGCCAGCAGTCTCCTCAGGGGGAGCTCTGGAAACACCATATATTTT	CASSLLRGSSGNTIYF
TRBV4-2	TRBD1	once	TRBJ2-7	TGTGCCAGCAGCCAAGGACAGGGATGGGAGCAGTACTTC	CASSQGQGWEQYF
TRBV15	.	.	TRBJ2-1	TGTGCCACCAGCTGGGCCCCTCTGGCGGGGGCTAATGAGCAGTTCTTC	CATSWAPLAGANEQFF
TRBV7-9	TRBD2	.	TRBJ2-1	TGTGCCAGCAGCCATAGCGGGAGCTCCTACAATGAGCAGTTCTTC	CASSHSGSSYNEQFF
TRBV5-1	TRBD1	.	TRBJ2-1	TGCGCCAGCAGCCCCACCTTAGCGGGACAGGGGGATGGCTACAATGAGCAGTTCTTC	CASSPTLAGQGDGYNEQFF
TRBV6-5	TRBD1	few	TRBJ1-5	TGTGCCAGCAGTGGGACAGGGAGTCAGCCCCAGCATTTT	CASSGTGSQPQHF
TRBV18	.	.	TRBJ1-1	TGTGCCAGCTCACCGATGGGGGGGCGGCGTACTGAAGCTTTCTTT	CASSPMGGRRTEAFF
TRBV27	.	.	TRBJ2-2	TGTGCCAGCAGTTCCCGGGGACTTCACACCGGGGAGCTGTTTTTT	CASSSRGLHTGELFF
TRBV7-9	TRBD1	.	TRBJ2-7	TGTGCCAGCAGCCCCGGGACAGCCCGAACCTACGAGCAGTACTTC	CASSPGTARTYEQYF
TRBV27	TRBD1	.	TRBJ1-2	TGTGCCAGCAGTTTGGGGGCTCCCGGGACAGGGGATGGCTACACCTTC	CASSLGAPGTGDGYTF
TRBV7-9	.	.	TRBJ1-2	TGTGCCAGCAGCTTAGTAGGCTGGGTACAGGGCTACACCTTC	CASSLVGWVQGYTF
TRBV5-6	.	few	TRBJ1-5	TGTGCCAGCAGCTCCCGAGCAGGTAAGCCCCCGCATTTT	CASSSRAGKPPHF